These T cell receptor beta chains were read from a single sample in a study of cytomegalovirus exposure and HLA in healthy donors. Assay: immunoSEQ multiplex PCR; the TCRdb copy retains only in-frame clones and omits some. The data show 130,000 or so clones, around 9% seen once. The sequenced sample was PBMCs. The receptors stem from a man in his forties or fifties in good health and CMV-seronegative. Both conserved end residues are part of each CDR3. The order of the fields is D gene, J gene, clone size, V gene, CDR3 DNA, CDR3 protein. D genes are given only for firm matches. Clone size appears in some rows only: once, few, many, or a class for an expanded clone.

D: TRBD1; J: TRBJ2-1; size: few; V: TRBV5-1; DNA: TGCGCCAGCAGCCGGAGGGCGGACAGGGGCACCAATGAGCAGTTCTTC; CDR3: CASSRRADRGTNEQFF
D: NA; J: TRBJ1-6; size: NA; V: TRBV5-1; DNA: TGCGCCAGCAGCTTGGGACAGGCTAATTCACCCCCCCACTTT; CDR3: CASSLGQANSPPHF
D: TRBD2; J: TRBJ2-5; size: few; V: TRBV7-6; DNA: TGTGCCAGCAGCTTAAGCGGGGGAAGAGAAGAGACCCAGTACTTC; CDR3: CASSLSGGREETQYF
D: NA; J: TRBJ2-7; size: NA; V: TRBV7-2; DNA: TGTGCCAGCAGCTCCTCGGGACGTGGGACATCGTACGAGCAGTACTTC; CDR3: CASSSSGRGTSYEQYF
D: TRBD2; J: TRBJ2-5; size: NA; V: TRBV7-2; DNA: TGTGCCAGCAGCTTATTCAGCCAAGCGGGGGGAAGGAGGCAAGAGACCCAGTACTTC; CDR3: CASSLFSQAGGRRQETQYF
D: NA; J: TRBJ2-1; size: NA; V: TRBV5-1; DNA: TGCGCCAGCAGCTTTCTAAACAATGAGCAGTTCTTC; CDR3: CASSFLNNEQFF
D: NA; J: TRBJ1-2; size: few; V: TRBV6-5; DNA: TGTGCCAGCACCCTAGGACTCGGGCTAGGCTATGGCTACACCTTC; CDR3: CASTLGLGLGYGYTF
D: NA; J: TRBJ1-2; size: few; V: TRBV19; DNA: TGTGCCAGTAGCCCCGGAGGGCTCTATGGCTACACCTTC; CDR3: CASSPGGLYGYTF
D: TRBD1; J: TRBJ2-7; size: NA; V: TRBV23-1; DNA: TGCGCCAGCAGTCCGGCCGGGACAGCTCCCTACGAGCAGTACTTC; CDR3: CASSPAGTAPYEQYF
D: NA; J: TRBJ1-4; size: NA; V: TRBV15; DNA: TGTGCCACCAGCAGAAGCCAGGGTTGGGGTAATGAAAAACTGTTTTTT; CDR3: CATSRSQGWGNEKLFF
D: NA; J: TRBJ1-6; size: NA; V: TRBV27; DNA: TGTGCCAGCAGTTTACAGGGGCCGTCTTCACCCCTCCACTTT; CDR3: CASSLQGPSSPLHF
D: NA; J: TRBJ2-7; size: few; V: TRBV9; DNA: TGTGCCAGCAGCGTAGGTCAAAGTGGGGCTTACGAGCAGTACTTC; CDR3: CASSVGQSGAYEQYF
D: NA; J: TRBJ2-1; size: few; V: TRBV5-4; DNA: TGTGCCAGCAGCCGGGAGGGACAGCTTGGGGGGAATGAGCAGTTCTTC; CDR3: CASSREGQLGGNEQFF
D: TRBD1; J: TRBJ1-1; size: few; V: TRBV7-9; DNA: TGTGCCAGCAGCTTGGGACAGGGGGCTACGAACACTGAAGCTTTCTTT; CDR3: CASSLGQGATNTEAFF
D: TRBD1; J: TRBJ2-7; size: few; V: TRBV11-2; DNA: TGTGCCAGCAGCTCGGACAGGGTTCGGTACTTC; CDR3: CASSSDRVRYF
D: TRBD2; J: TRBJ2-7; size: NA; V: TRBV27; DNA: TGTGCCAGCAGGTGGGGGGGAGGGGCCTACGAGCAGTACTTC; CDR3: CASRWGGGAYEQYF
D: TRBD1; J: TRBJ2-1; size: once; V: TRBV6-6; DNA: TGTGCCAGCAGTTGGACAGGGAGGCCCTCCTACAATGAGCAGTTCTTC; CDR3: CASSWTGRPSYNEQFF
D: NA; J: TRBJ2-7; size: few; V: TRBV4-1; DNA: TGCGCCAGCAGCTCACAGGGAAACTCCTACGAGCAGTACTTC; CDR3: CASSSQGNSYEQYF
D: NA; J: TRBJ1-1; size: few; V: TRBV5-4; DNA: TGTGCCAGCAGCGTGGCGTCCGGGACTAACACTGAAGCTTTCTTT; CDR3: CASSVASGTNTEAFF
D: TRBD1; J: TRBJ2-5; size: few; V: TRBV7-9; DNA: TGTGCCAGCAGCCAACTACAGGGGGCGCTTACAGAGACCCAGTACTTC; CDR3: CASSQLQGALTETQYF
D: TRBD1; J: TRBJ2-2; size: NA; V: TRBV5-1; DNA: TGCGCCAGCAGCTTCCCACACAGGGGGTCGGACACCGGGGAGCTGTTTTTT; CDR3: CASSFPHRGSDTGELFF
D: TRBD1; J: TRBJ1-1; size: few; V: TRBV18; DNA: TGTGCCAGCTCAACAACAGGGGTGGGGAACACTGAAGCTTTCTTT; CDR3: CASSTTGVGNTEAFF
D: NA; J: TRBJ1-1; size: few; V: TRBV4-1; DNA: TGCGCCAGCAGCCAAGAAGCCGCGTTGAACACTGAAGCTTTCTTT; CDR3: CASSQEAALNTEAFF
D: NA; J: TRBJ2-1; size: few; V: TRBV6-5; DNA: TGTGCCAGCAGCCCAACCGATTCAGCGGATGCGCAGTTCTTC; CDR3: CASSPTDSADAQFF
D: NA; J: TRBJ2-3; size: few; V: TRBV30; DNA: TGTGCCTGGATCCCCGTGGGAGGATGGGCCACAGATACGCAGTATTTT; CDR3: CAWIPVGGWATDTQYF
D: TRBD1; J: TRBJ2-1; size: few; V: TRBV5-1; DNA: TGCGCCAGCAGCTTGGTGGGACAGGGCTACAATGAGCAGTTCTTC; CDR3: CASSLVGQGYNEQFF